This T cell receptor beta chain was sequenced for a study of T cells after yellow fever vaccination. TCRdb processed the 5' RACE reads anew with MiXCR; each CDR3 protein has one entry. The sample holds a few hundred thousand distinct CDR3 sequences, 3.5% to 4.5% seen once. There are many counts of this clonotype. CDR1 and CDR2 from the germline V gene are SGHRS and YFSETQ. V shed 4 bases, J shed 0 bases, and the junction held 5 bases outside the gene matches. This CDR3 has 16 residues. The origin of this receptor is a man aged 18 to 30 who received the YFV17D yellow fever vaccine. The sample was PBMCs, taken 5 days after the yellow fever booster vaccination. This chain joins TRBV5-1 and TRBJ2-7; TRBD2 matches 12 bases. The CDR3 DNA reads as TGCGCCAGCAGCCGGGGACTAGCGGGCGCCTCCTACGAGCAGTACTTC. Its protein is CASSRGLAGASYEQYF.